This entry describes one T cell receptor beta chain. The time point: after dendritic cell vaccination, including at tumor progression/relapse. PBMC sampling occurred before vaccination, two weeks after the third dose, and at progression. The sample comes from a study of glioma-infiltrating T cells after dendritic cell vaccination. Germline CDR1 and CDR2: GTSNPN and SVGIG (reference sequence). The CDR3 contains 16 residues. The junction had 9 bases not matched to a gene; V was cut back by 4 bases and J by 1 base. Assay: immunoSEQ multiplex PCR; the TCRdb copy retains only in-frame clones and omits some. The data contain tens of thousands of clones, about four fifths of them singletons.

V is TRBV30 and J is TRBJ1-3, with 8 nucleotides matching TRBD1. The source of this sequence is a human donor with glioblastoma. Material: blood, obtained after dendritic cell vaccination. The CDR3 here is CAWNTGQGQSGNTIYF. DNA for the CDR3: TGTGCCTGGAATACCGGACAGGGTCAGTCTGGAAACACCATATATTTT.